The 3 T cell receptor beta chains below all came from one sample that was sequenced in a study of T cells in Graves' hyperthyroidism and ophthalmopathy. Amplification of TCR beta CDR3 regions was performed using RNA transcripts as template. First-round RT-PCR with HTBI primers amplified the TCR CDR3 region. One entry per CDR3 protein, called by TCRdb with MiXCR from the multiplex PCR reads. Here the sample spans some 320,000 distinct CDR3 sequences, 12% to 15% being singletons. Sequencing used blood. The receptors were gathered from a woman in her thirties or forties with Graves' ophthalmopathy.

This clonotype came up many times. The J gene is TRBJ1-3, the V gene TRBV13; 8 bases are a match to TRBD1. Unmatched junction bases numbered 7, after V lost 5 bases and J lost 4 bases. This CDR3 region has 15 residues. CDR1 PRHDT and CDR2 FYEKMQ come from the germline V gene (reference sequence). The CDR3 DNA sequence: TGTGCCAGCAGCGCCCAGGGGGCGGTCGGAAACACCATATATTTT. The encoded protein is CASSAQGAVGNTIYF.

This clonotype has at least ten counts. CDR3: CASSRATGGRPYEQYF. The CDR3 region has the DNA TGTGCCAGCAGCCGAGCGACAGGGGGCAGGCCCTACGAGCAGTACTTC. The chain links TRBV11-2 to TRBJ2-7; 10 bases line up with TRBD1. The germline V gene has CDR1 SGHAT and CDR2 FQNNGV. The length of the CDR3 is 16 residues. V lost 5 bases to trimming and J lost 2 bases; unmatched junction nucleotides: 9.

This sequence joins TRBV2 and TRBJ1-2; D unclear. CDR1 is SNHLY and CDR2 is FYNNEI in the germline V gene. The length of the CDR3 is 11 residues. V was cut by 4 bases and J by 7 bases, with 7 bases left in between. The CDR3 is CASSVTGGYTF. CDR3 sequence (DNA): TGTGCCAGCAGTGTGACGGGTGGCTACACCTTC.